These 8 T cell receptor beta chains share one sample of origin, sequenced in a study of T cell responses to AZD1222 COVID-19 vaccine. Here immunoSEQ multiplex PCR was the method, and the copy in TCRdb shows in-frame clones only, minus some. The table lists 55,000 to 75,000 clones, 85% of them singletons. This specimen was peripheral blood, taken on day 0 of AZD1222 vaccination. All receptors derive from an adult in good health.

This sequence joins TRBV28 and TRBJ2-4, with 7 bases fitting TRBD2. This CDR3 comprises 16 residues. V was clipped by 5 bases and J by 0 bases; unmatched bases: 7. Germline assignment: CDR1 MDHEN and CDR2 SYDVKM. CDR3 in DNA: TGTGCCAGCAGTCCCCCTGGGGGGGAAGCCAAAAACATTCAGTACTTC. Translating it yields CASSPPGGEAKNIQYF.

The CDR3 nucleotides are TGTGCCAGCAGTCATAATGCGCGGGGGGAGACCCAGTACTTC. This gives the protein CASSHNARGETQYF. V is TRBV6-5 and J is TRBJ2-5; 7 bases map to TRBD2. Germline V gene sequence: CDR1 MNHEY, CDR2 SVGAGI. The CDR3 extends over 14 amino acids. V trimming: 5 bases; J trimming: 5 bases; junction bases outside the gene matches: 8.

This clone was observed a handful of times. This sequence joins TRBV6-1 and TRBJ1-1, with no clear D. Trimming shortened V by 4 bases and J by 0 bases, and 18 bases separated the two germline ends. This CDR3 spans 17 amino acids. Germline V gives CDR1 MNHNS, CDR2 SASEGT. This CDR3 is CASSAMWVDAMNTEAFF. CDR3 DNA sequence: TGTGCCAGCAGTGCCATGTGGGTGGACGCGATGAACACTGAAGCTTTCTTT.

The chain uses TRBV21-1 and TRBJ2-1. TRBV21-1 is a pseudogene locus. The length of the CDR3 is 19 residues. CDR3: CASSKALGPQKSSYNEQFF. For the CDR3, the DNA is TGTGCCAGCAGCAAAGCGCTGGGACCGCAAAAGAGCTCCTACAATGAGCAGTTCTTC.

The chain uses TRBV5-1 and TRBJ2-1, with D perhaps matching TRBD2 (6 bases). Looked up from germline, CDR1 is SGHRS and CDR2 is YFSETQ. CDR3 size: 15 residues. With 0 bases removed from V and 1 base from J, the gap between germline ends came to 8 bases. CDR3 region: CASSLAGVSYNEQFF. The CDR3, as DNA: TGCGCCAGCAGCTTGGCGGGGGTTTCCTACAATGAGCAGTTCTTC.

The CDR3 nucleotides read TGTGCCAGCAGCTTAGACAGCAGCCAGGTTTCCTACGAGCAGTACTTC. Translation: CASSLDSSQVSYEQYF. The rearrangement links TRBV11-3 to TRBJ2-7; no clear D. Trimming took off 0 bases at V and 1 base at J, with 13 bases between the two ends. This CDR3 comprises 16 residues. The germline gives CDR1 SGHNT, CDR2 YENEEA. Variable domain in full (rest from reference TRBV11-3 and TRBJ2-7): EAGVVQSPRYKIIEKKQPVAFWCNPISGHNTLYWYLQNLGQGPELLIRYENEEAVDDSQLPKDRFSAERLKGVDSTLKIQPAELGDSAVYLCASSLDSSQVSYEQYFGPGTRLTVT.

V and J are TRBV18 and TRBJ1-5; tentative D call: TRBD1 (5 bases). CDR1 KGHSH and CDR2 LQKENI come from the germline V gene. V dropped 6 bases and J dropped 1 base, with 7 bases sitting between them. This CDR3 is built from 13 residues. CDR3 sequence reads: CASSDSSNQPQHF. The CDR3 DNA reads TGTGCCAGCTCCGACAGCAGCAATCAGCCCCAGCATTTT.

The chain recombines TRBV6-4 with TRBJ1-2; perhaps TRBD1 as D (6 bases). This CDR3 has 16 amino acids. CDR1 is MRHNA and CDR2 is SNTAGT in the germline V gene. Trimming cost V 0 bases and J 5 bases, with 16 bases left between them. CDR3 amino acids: CASSDSNHGTFYGYTF. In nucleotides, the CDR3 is TGTGCCAGCAGTGACTCGAACCACGGGACATTTTATGGCTACACCTTC.